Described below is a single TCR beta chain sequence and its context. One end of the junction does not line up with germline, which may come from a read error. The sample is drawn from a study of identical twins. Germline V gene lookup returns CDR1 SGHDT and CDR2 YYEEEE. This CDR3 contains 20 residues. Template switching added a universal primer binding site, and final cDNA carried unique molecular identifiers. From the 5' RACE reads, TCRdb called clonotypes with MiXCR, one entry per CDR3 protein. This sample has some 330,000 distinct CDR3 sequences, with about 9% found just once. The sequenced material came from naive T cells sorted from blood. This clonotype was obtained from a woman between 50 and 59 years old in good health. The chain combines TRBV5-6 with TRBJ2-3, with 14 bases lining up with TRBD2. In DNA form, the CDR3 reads TGTGCCAGCAGCCTGGTAGGGACTAGCGGGAGTCAGCTTCACGCAGATACGCGGTATTTT. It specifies CASSLVGTSGSQLHADTRYF.